Each of the 7 T cell receptor beta chains below was sequenced from the same sample in a study of blood T cell repertoires in COVID-19. TCRdb's copy holds only in-frame clones and misses some; the assay was immunoSEQ multiplex PCR. Of approximately 93,000 clones in the sample, around 88% were seen once. The sample consisted of peripheral blood. The origin of the receptors is a man over 45 with COVID-19, enrolled during active disease.

V is TRBV9 and J is TRBJ1-2; 7 nucleotides line up with TRBD1. CDR1 and CDR2 (germline): SGDLS, YYNGEE. CDR3 length: 17 amino acids. Unmatched junction bases numbered 13, after V lost 2 bases and J lost 3 bases. The CDR3 is CASSVGNLRTGDYGYTF. Written as DNA, the CDR3 is TGTGCCAGCAGCGTGGGTAACTTAAGGACAGGAGACTATGGCTACACCTTC.

This clone was picked up one time. V usage is TRBV9 and J usage is TRBJ1-4, with 8 bases identical to TRBD1. The V gene's germline CDR1 is SGDLS and CDR2 YYNGEE. V was pared by 3 bases and J by 4 bases, with 5 bases of the junction left unmatched. The CDR3 is 15 residues long. The CDR3 loop reads CASSGDRGFNEKLFF. The CDR3 bases are TGTGCCAGCAGCGGAGACAGGGGATTTAATGAAAAACTGTTTTTT.

The chain carries TRBV7-2 and TRBJ1-2; D is undetermined. Trimming stripped 6 bases from V and 2 bases from J, with 16 bases between. The germline V gene encodes CDR1 SGHTA and CDR2 FQGNSA. The length of the CDR3 is 15 residues. The CDR3 DNA follows: TGTGCCAGCAGGCCAGATGGGAGGGCGAACTATGGCTACACCTTC. Amino acids: CASRPDGRANYGYTF.

A few counts support this clone. The chain is built from TRBV10-3 and TRBJ1-5, with unresolved D. The CDR3 loop spans 15 amino acids. Looked up from germline, CDR1 is ENHRY and CDR2 is SYGVKD. Trimming pared 2 bases from V and 4 bases from J, leaving 12 bases between. The CDR3 nucleotides are TGTGCCATCAGTGAGGGGCAGTCCGGAAATCAGCCCCAGCATTTT. Translation gives CAISEGQSGNQPQHF.

The V call is TRBV3-1 (or the pseudogene TRBV3-2), the J call TRBJ1-4; D not resolved. CDR1 LGHDT and CDR2 YNNKEL come from the germline V gene (reference sequence). The CDR3 runs to 13 residues. V lost 6 bases to trimming and J lost 8 bases, with 13 bases between them. The CDR3 DNA follows: TGTGCCAGCAGGGGAGGGCCTAGCGAAAAACTGTTTTTT. It is translated as CASRGGPSEKLFF.

V is TRBV3-1 (or the pseudogene TRBV3-2) and J is TRBJ2-7, with TRBD2 matching over 11 bases. After removal of 3 bases from V and 3 bases from J, the junction contained 4 bases not matched to a gene. Germline-derived CDR1 and CDR2 are LGHDT and YNNKEL (reference sequence). This CDR3 region has 15 residues. The CDR3 spells CASSQRTSGHYEQYF. The CDR3 region has the DNA TGTGCCAGCAGCCAGCGGACTAGCGGGCACTACGAGCAGTACTTC.

The V gene is TRBV19, the J gene TRBJ1-2; 7 nucleotides agree with TRBD1. The CDR3 runs to 14 residues. Germline V gene data show CDR1 as LNHDA and CDR2 as SQIVND (reference sequence). Losses at the gene ends were 5 bases for V and 5 bases for J; bases not matched to a gene: 8. The CDR3 is CASSAGTAPYGYTF. The CDR3 nucleotides are TGTGCCAGTAGTGCCGGGACAGCACCTTATGGCTACACCTTC.